This entry lists 24 T cell receptor beta chains sequenced from one sample in a study of blood T cell repertoires in COVID-19. Clones were read by immunoSEQ multiplex PCR, and TCRdb kept only the in-frame ones, dropping some. The sample includes under 150,000 clones, around four fifths of them seen just once. Sequenced material: peripheral blood. Every receptor here comes from a human donor in a cohort sampled during active COVID-19.

The chain is built from TRBV19 and TRBJ2-7, with D possibly TRBD2 on 5 matching bases. CDR1 is LNHDA, CDR2 SQIVND, per germline (reference sequence). V dropped 5 bases and J dropped 2 bases, with 13 bases sitting between them. The CDR3 covers 14 residues. The CDR3 spells CASSSPGVTYEQYF. Written as DNA, the CDR3 is TGTGCCAGTAGTTCACCCGGGGTCACCTACGAGCAGTACTTC. Full variable domain (remainder filled in from reference TRBV19 and TRBJ2-7): DGGITQSPKYLFRKEGQNVTLSCEQNLNHDAMYWYRQDPGQGLRLIYYSQIVNDFQKGDIAEGYSVSREKKESFPLTVTSAQKNPTAFYLCASSSPGVTYEQYFGPGTRLTVT.

CDR3 sequence: CATSRGGGTGLGYTF. The CDR3 DNA reads as TGTGCCACCAGCAGAGGAGGGGGGACAGGGCTAGGCTACACCTTC. The chain joins TRBV15 to TRBJ1-2, with 9 bases matching TRBD1. With 1 base clipped from V and 8 bases from J, the junction kept 8 bases outside the gene matches. Germline assignment: CDR1 LNHNV and CDR2 YYDKDF (reference sequence). The CDR3 sequence is 15 residues long.

The V gene is TRBV6-6, the J gene TRBJ1-1; D possibly corresponds to TRBD1 (5 bases). In germline, CDR1 is MNHNY, CDR2 SVGAGI (reference sequence). CDR3 length: 15 residues. Trimming shortened V by 6 bases and J by 2 bases, and 16 bases separated the two germline ends. This CDR3 reads CASSYTPGFNTEAFF. In nucleotides, the CDR3 is TGTGCCAGCAGCTACACGCCAGGGTTTAACACTGAAGCTTTCTTT.

This chain uses TRBV30 with TRBJ1-2; D is undetermined. The V gene lost 2 bases and the J gene lost 2 bases, with 6 bases spanning the gap. Germline V lookup: CDR1 GTSNPN, CDR2 SVGIG (reference sequence). There are 12 residues in the CDR3. The CDR3 sequence: CAWSSWNYGYTF. The CDR3 bases are TGTGCCTGGAGTAGCTGGAACTATGGCTACACCTTC.

This chain links TRBV3-1 (or the pseudogene TRBV3-2) with TRBJ1-2; no clear D. V lost 1 base, J lost 5 bases, and 5 bases lay in between. Germline loops: CDR1 LGHDT, CDR2 YNNKEL (reference sequence). The CDR3 extends over 12 amino acids. The CDR3 DNA follows: TGTGCCAGCAGCCAAGGCCAGTATGGCTACACCTTC. It specifies CASSQGQYGYTF.

In regard to this clone: Additional DNA sequences in this sample encode the identical CDR3. The J gene is TRBJ2-5, the V gene TRBV9; the D is unclear. Trimming left V 0 bases short and J 1 base short, with 7 bases between. The CDR3 covers 14 residues. CDR1 and CDR2 from the germline V gene are SGDLS and YYNGEE. For the CDR3, the DNA is TGTGCCAGCAGCGTAGGAACAGTCCAAGAGACCCAGTACTTC. It translates to CASSVGTVQETQYF.

This clone was recorded only once. The chain couples TRBV11-3 to TRBJ2-7; D perhaps matches TRBD2 (6 bases). Trimming left V 2 bases short and J 6 bases short, with 11 bases between. Germline values: CDR1 SGHNT, CDR2 YENEEA. The CDR3 contains 13 residues. The CDR3 loop is CASSLRRRAEQYF. The CDR3 bases are TGTGCCAGCAGCTTAAGGCGGAGGGCCGAGCAGTACTTC.

The chain combines TRBV4-3 with TRBJ2-4; maybe TRBD2 (5 bases). V was pared by 4 bases and J by 7 bases, with 14 bases between. The CDR3 contains 14 residues. From germline, CDR1 is LGHNA and CDR2 YSLEER. For the CDR3, the DNA is TGCGCCAGCAGCCCCGGGGTTTTGGCGAACATTCAGTACTTC. Translating it yields CASSPGVLANIQYF.

The chain joins TRBV9 to TRBJ2-2; the D gene is possibly TRBD1 (6 bases). The length of the CDR3 is 14 residues. V lost 0 bases, J lost 4 bases, and 7 bases lay in between. In germline, CDR1 is SGDLS, CDR2 YYNGEE. The CDR3 spells CASSVGQATGELFF. CDR3 coding DNA: TGTGCCAGCAGCGTAGGACAGGCCACCGGGGAGCTGTTTTTT.

The J gene is TRBJ2-3, the V gene TRBV10-1; D remains ambiguous. This CDR3 has 13 amino acids. The V gene's germline CDR1 is WNHNN and CDR2 SYGVQD (reference sequence). Between the trimmed V and J ends, which lost 4 bases and 4 bases, there was a span of 9 bases. The CDR3 sequence: CASSAHIADTQYF. Here the CDR3 DNA reads TGCGCCAGCAGTGCCCACATCGCAGATACGCAGTATTTT.

This rearrangement joins TRBV9 to TRBJ2-7, with D tentatively TRBD1 (5 bases). Germline-derived CDR1 and CDR2 are SGDLS and YYNGEE. The V end was cut by 1 base, the J end by 0 bases, with 8 bases between. This CDR3 is 14 amino acids long. The CDR3 DNA sequence: TGTGCCAGCAGCGTACAAGGGGCCTCCTACGAGCAGTACTTC. Translating gives CASSVQGASYEQYF.

The chain uses TRBV29-1 and TRBJ1-1; D remains unclear. Germline V gene lookup returns CDR1 SQVTM and CDR2 ANQGSEA. V lost 3 bases and J lost 6, with 11 bases in between. The CDR3 runs 12 residues. In DNA, the CDR3 is TGCAGCGTTGATGTCCAGGTGGCTGAAGCTTTCTTT. It encodes CSVDVQVAEAFF.

The rearrangement links TRBV7-9 to TRBJ1-2, with a possible D match to TRBD1 (5 bases). The CDR3 is made up of 13 amino acids. Trimming removed 1 base from V and 8 bases from J, with 11 bases in between. Germline values: CDR1 SEHNR, CDR2 FQNEAQ (reference sequence). In nucleotides, the CDR3 is TGTGCCAGCAGCTTAGGGTCGGGGGACGGCTACACCTTC. It yields the protein CASSLGSGDGYTF.

The V call is TRBV11-3, the J call TRBJ2-6; D is ambiguous. Trimming pared 0 bases from V and 0 bases from J, leaving 6 bases between. Germline assignment: CDR1 SGHNT and CDR2 YENEEA. This CDR3 has 16 amino acids. The CDR3 DNA sequence: TGTGCCAGCAGCTTAGATTCTTACTCTGGGGCCAACGTCCTGACTTTC. Translation: CASSLDSYSGANVLTF.

The chain uses TRBV28 and TRBJ2-7, with TRBD1 identical over 8 bases. This CDR3 is 15 amino acids long. V shed 3 bases, J shed 1 base, and the junction held 5 bases outside the gene matches. Germline CDR1 MDHEN, CDR2 SYDVKM. The CDR3, as DNA: TGTGCCAGCAGTTTCCCCGGACAGGGTTCCTACGAGCAGTACTTC. Translated: CASSFPGQGSYEQYF.

The chain uses TRBV29-1 and TRBJ2-2; tentatively, D is TRBD1 (7 bases). Trimming pared 6 bases from V and 0 bases from J, leaving 20 bases between. In germline, CDR1 is SQVTM, CDR2 ANQGSEA. The CDR3 runs to 17 residues. The CDR3 coding sequence is TGCAGCGTCGGCGGGACAGTACCCGACGCGAACACCGGGGAGCTGTTTTTT. It yields the protein CSVGGTVPDANTGELFF.

The chain couples TRBV30 to TRBJ2-7, with 7 bases matching TRBD1. V was pared by 3 bases and J by 4 bases, with 6 bases of the junction left unmatched. The CDR3 consists of 13 residues. Looked up from germline, CDR1 is GTSNPN and CDR2 is SVGIG (reference sequence). For the CDR3, the DNA is TGTGCCTGGAGGTGGTCACAGGGGTACGAGCAGTACTTC. Translation: CAWRWSQGYEQYF. Full variable domain (missing parts from reference TRBV30 and TRBJ2-7): SQTIHQWPATLVQPVGSPLSLECTVEGTSNPNLYWYRQAAGRGLQLLFYSVGIGQISSEVPQNLSASRPQDRQFILSSKKLLLSDSGFYLCAWRWSQGYEQYFGPGTRLTVT.

This clone was seen only once. The chain is built from TRBV29-1 and TRBJ2-5, with a tentative D call TRBD2 (6 bases). Trimming took off 7 bases at V and 5 bases at J, with 17 bases between the two ends. The CDR3 is made up of 13 amino acids. Per the germline V gene, CDR1 is SQVTM and CDR2 is ANQGSEA. CDR3 in DNA: TGCAGCGGGACGGGACTCGGCATGGAGACCCAGTACTTC. Translation: CSGTGLGMETQYF.

The CDR3 region is CASSPTGQGAGGYTF. CDR3 sequence (DNA): TGCGCCAGCAGTCCAACGGGACAGGGGGCGGGAGGCTACACCTTC. The chain combines TRBV23-1 with TRBJ1-2; 12 nucleotides match TRBD1. TRBV23-1 is an open reading frame, and its role is uncertain. This CDR3 comprises 15 residues. V gave up 4 bases and J gave up 8 bases; unmatched junction bases: 8.

The V call is TRBV4-3, the J call TRBJ2-1; possible D gene TRBD2, 6 bases. V lost 2 bases to trimming and J lost 4 bases, with 9 bases between them. The CDR3 covers 14 residues. Germline V gene lookup returns CDR1 LGHNA and CDR2 YSLEER. The CDR3 coding sequence is TGCGCCAGCAGCCAACCGGGACTTTACAATGAGCAGTTCTTC. The encoded protein is CASSQPGLYNEQFF.

This clone came up many times. The V and J genes are TRBV19 and TRBJ2-1; perhaps TRBD2 as D (6 bases). Trimming pared 0 bases from V and 6 bases from J, leaving 18 bases between. CDR1 LNHDA and CDR2 SQIVND come from the germline V gene (reference sequence). The CDR3 consists of 17 residues. Here the CDR3 reads CASSIDQWAGRSNEQFF. The CDR3 DNA is TGTGCCAGTAGTATAGACCAATGGGCGGGGAGGAGCAATGAGCAGTTCTTC.

The chain is built from TRBV7-9 and TRBJ2-5, with D tentatively TRBD1 (6 bases). V lost 11 bases and J lost 4, with 17 bases in between. Germline assignment: CDR1 SEHNR and CDR2 FQNEAQ (reference sequence). CDR3 length: 13 amino acids. DNA of the CDR3: TGTGCCGGGATCGCGGCAGGGGTAGAGACCCAGTACTTC. Its protein product is CAGIAAGVETQYF.

This chain joins TRBV27 and TRBJ1-2; possibly TRBD1 for D (6 bases). Germline V gives CDR1 MNHEY, CDR2 SMNVEV (reference sequence). The V end was cut by 4 bases, the J end by 4 bases, with 13 bases between. This CDR3 is built from 14 residues. CDR3 sequence (DNA): TGTGCCAGCAGTTCCCCCGGGACACCCTATGGCTACACCTTC. It encodes CASSSPGTPYGYTF.

Only one count was recorded for this clone. The chain uses TRBV24-1 and TRBJ2-5, with TRBD1 as a possible D gene (6 bases). CDR1 is KGHDR and CDR2 is SFDVKD in the germline V gene. Deletions cut 5 bases from V and 4 bases from J, with 19 bases between. The CDR3 sequence is 16 residues long. The CDR3 protein is CATSAFATGQTETQYF. The CDR3 DNA sequence: TGTGCCACCAGTGCCTTCGCCACGGGACAAACAGAGACCCAGTACTTC.